This record covers a single TCR beta chain. Its antigen is still unknown. Qualities for individual bases were not recorded, and no much larger clone is one base off. The data were taken from a study of blood T cell repertoires in COVID-19 (dated by TCRdb to the early 2020s). Describing the broader study: The collaborator samples originated in the United States, Italy and Spain and spanned the acute and convalescent phases of COVID-19. The material from the prospective study consisted of cDNA or gDNA derived from T cells, B-cell-depleted T cells, or PBMCs. The sample metadata nearly always contained a de-identified subject ID, COVID-19 status, age in years and sex. Samples were obtained from the ongoing ImmuneRACE study (first 160 participants) and from about 1,300 subjects provided by 6 global collaborators. The repertoires were released in a freely available public database intended as a resource for research on the immune response to SARS-CoV-2. Where available, HLA class I and class II types were taken from metadata supplied by the sample provider and were not determined by assay-based typing. Subjects who had been exposed to COVID-19, were actively infected with it, or had recovered from it provided the deeply sampled blood TCRbeta repertoires that made up the dataset.

The immunoSEQ Assay, a bias-controlled multiplex PCR, was used to amplify TCRbeta CDR3 regions from genomic DNA. Per the source publication's procedure: Within the assay, amplification of reference gene primers was used to estimate how many nucleated cells each sample contained. To quantify the absolute abundance of each unique TCRbeta CDR3 rearrangement, sequence reads were collapsed and filtered. For each sample, productive Simpson clonality was calculated as the square root of Simpson's diversity index over productive rearrangements. As stored in TCRdb, this immuneACCESS dataset retains in-frame rearrangements with V and J assigned. A fraction of the clones does not appear; measured against another copy, unresolved V genes explain less than half of the discrepancy, and the remainder lacks a known reason. The V and J calls and clone size were taken over from that table, and D and trimming were inferred from the DNA. The sample has approximately 400,000 clones on record, 87% of them singletons. Clones ranked in the top ten supply roughly 1.4% of the sample.

In the prospective study, participants were about 18 to 90 years old, resided in 20 to 30 geographic areas of the United States, and were enrolled through a virtual design. To assign participants to cohorts, the prospective study relied on clinical history that participants themselves reported in a screening survey and a study questionnaire. Recovered participants in ImmuneRACE Cohort 3 were defined as having two consecutive negative NP/OP PCR tests, clearance from a healthcare professional, or resolution of symptoms. Each participant in the prospective study had whole blood, serum and a nasopharyngeal or oropharyngeal swab collected by mobile phlebotomists. Prospective study participants could optionally give additional blood draws and questionnaires over an approximately two-month period. Blood samples from the prospective study were shipped frozen or at room temperature prior to DNA extraction.

General conclusions and limits of the study: The amount of clinical and demographic metadata varied by source and participant and was provided uncurated.

In the germline V gene, CDR1 corresponds to MNHEY and CDR2 to SVGAGI. Trimming removed 2 bases from V and 0 bases from J, leaving 10 bases between the germline ends. Including cysteine and phenylalanine, the CDR3 has 15 amino acids. The kept DNA is CDR3 alone, 45 bases in frame from the first base. The source material was PBMCs or T cells enriched from blood (not recorded which). This chain joins TRBV6-5 to TRBJ1-1; TRBD1 is a possible D gene, resting on 5 matching bases. This receptor was taken from a man younger than 40 who had recovered from COVID-19. CDR3 region: CASSYAGHVNTEAFF. The DNA sequence follows: TGTGCCAGCAGTTACGCAGGACACGTGAACACTGAAGCTTTCTTT.